A single T cell receptor (beta chain) is shown here with its context. Its antigen is still unknown. The data are from a study of cytomegalovirus exposure and HLA in healthy donors. Study in general: Approximately 180 million T cells yielded 117 million unique TCR beta sequences in earlier analysis.

The PCR had 60 Vbeta and 13 Jbeta primers. Clones were read by immunoSEQ multiplex PCR, and TCRdb kept only the in-frame ones, dropping some. The sample includes approximately 150,000 clones, roughly four fifths seen only once; the top ten take over 8.5%. The CDR3 has 17 residues. The germline gives CDR1 LNHDA, CDR2 SQIVND (reference sequence). V lost 1 base, J lost 8 bases, and 21 bases lay in between. Study observations and caveats: Most TCR sequences were rare, but some public TCRs occurred in many donors.

Sequenced: PBMCs. The origin of this receptor is a middle-aged man in good health and CMV-seropositive. The chain recombines TRBV19 with TRBJ2-1; the D gene is possibly TRBD1 (6 bases). The CDR3 DNA reads TGTGCCAGTAGTATAGTATTCGGGCAGGGGTCTTTTCATGAGCAGTTCTTC. It specifies CASSIVFGQGSFHEQFF.